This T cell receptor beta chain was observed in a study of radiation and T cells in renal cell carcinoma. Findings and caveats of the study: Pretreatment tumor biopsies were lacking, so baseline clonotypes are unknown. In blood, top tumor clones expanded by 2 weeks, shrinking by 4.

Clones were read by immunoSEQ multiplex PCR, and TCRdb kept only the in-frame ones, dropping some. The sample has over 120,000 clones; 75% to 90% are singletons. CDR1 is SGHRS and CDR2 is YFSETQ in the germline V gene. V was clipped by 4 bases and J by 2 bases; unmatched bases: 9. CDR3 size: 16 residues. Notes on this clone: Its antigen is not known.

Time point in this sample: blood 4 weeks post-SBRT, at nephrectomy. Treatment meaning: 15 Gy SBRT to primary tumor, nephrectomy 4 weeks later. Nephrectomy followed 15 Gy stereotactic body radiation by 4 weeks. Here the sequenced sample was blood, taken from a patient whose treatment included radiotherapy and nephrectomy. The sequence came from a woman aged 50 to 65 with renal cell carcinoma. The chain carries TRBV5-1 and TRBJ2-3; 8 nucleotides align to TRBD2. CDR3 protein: CASSPLGGGNTDTQYF. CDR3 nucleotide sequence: TGCGCCAGCAGCCCTCTCGGGGGGGGGAACACAGATACGCAGTATTTT.